Below, one T cell receptor beta chain is given with its context. This sample is part of a study of cytomegalovirus exposure and HLA in healthy donors. Trimming took 5 bases from V and 6 from J, leaving 19 bases between them. Germline loops: CDR1 ENHRY, CDR2 SYGVKD. The length of the CDR3 is 15 residues. The PCR made use of 60 Vbeta and 13 Jbeta primers. Authors' analysis steps: In a later analysis, of around 83 million unique beta chains, about 12 million appeared in at least two donors. Clones were read by immunoSEQ multiplex PCR, and TCRdb kept only the in-frame ones, dropping some. D and trimming were read from the DNA, whereas the V and J calls and clone size are those reported in that table. The sample holds roughly 120,000 clones, 73% seen once.

The chain carries TRBV10-3 and TRBJ1-2; a possible D gene is TRBD1 (6 bases). The clonotype originates from a man aged 35 to 55 in good health and CMV-seronegative. Specimen: PBMCs. CDR3 in DNA: TGTGCCATCAGTCACAGGGAGATGATAGTCGATGGCTACACCTTC. It yields the protein CAISHREMIVDGYTF.